This TCR beta chain was retrieved from a study of identical twins. The germline gives CDR1 SGHRS, CDR2 YFSETQ. Trimming removed 2 bases from V and 4 bases from J; junction bases left unmatched: 6. CDR3 length: 15 residues. TCRdb processed the 5' RACE reads anew with MiXCR; each CDR3 protein has one entry. The sample yields 1.5 million to 2 million distinct CDR3 sequences, about 32% seen once. This TCR came from a newborn girl in good health. The rearrangement links TRBV5-1 to TRBJ2-3, with 8 positions matching TRBD2. The sequenced material came from cord blood. CDR3: CASSFPGGPPDTQYF. The DNA for the CDR3 is TGCGCCAGCAGCTTCCCGGGGGGGCCCCCAGATACGCAGTATTTT.